The clone carrying this T cell receptor (beta chain) occurred a few times. The length of the CDR3 is 17 residues. The V gene's germline CDR1 is SQVTM and CDR2 ANQGSEA. Losses at the gene ends were 4 bases for V and 5 bases for J; bases not matched to a gene: 16. This entry belongs to a study of T cells after posttransplantation cyclophosphamide. Profiled with immunoSEQ multiplex PCR; TCRdb holds only in-frame clones, not every one. The table records 9,000 to 15,000 clones, about 1.9% of them present only once. A marrow graft followed busulfan-fludarabine conditioning, with cyclophosphamide on days +3 and +4.

The clonotype was recovered from a young adult male patient who received an allogeneic stem cell transplant from a related donor, was CMV-positive, and had no GVHD. Among the T cells, some may be from the graft donor. The source was PBMCs, collected after allogeneic stem cell transplant with posttransplant cyclophosphamide. The chain couples TRBV29-1 to TRBJ2-3, with 9 bases matching TRBD2. This chain's CDR3 is CSVALPSSGGSKDTQYF. The CDR3 DNA sequence: TGCAGCGTTGCACTACCCTCAAGCGGGGGGTCCAAAGATACGCAGTATTTT.